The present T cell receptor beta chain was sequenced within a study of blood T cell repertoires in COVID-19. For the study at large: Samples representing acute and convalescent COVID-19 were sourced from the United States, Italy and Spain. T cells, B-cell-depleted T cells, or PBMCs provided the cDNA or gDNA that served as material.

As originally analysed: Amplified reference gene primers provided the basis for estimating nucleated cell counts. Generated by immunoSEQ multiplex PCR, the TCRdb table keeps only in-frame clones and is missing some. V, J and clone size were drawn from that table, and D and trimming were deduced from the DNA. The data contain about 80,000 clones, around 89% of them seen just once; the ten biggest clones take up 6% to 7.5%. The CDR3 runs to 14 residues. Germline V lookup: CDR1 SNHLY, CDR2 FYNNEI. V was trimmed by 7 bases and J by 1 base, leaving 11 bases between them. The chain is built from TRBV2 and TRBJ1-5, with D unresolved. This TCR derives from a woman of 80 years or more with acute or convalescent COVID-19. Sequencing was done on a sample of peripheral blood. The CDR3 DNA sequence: TGTGCCAGCAACCCTGGAGGAAGCAATCAGCCCCAGCATTTT. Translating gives CASNPGGSNQPQHF.